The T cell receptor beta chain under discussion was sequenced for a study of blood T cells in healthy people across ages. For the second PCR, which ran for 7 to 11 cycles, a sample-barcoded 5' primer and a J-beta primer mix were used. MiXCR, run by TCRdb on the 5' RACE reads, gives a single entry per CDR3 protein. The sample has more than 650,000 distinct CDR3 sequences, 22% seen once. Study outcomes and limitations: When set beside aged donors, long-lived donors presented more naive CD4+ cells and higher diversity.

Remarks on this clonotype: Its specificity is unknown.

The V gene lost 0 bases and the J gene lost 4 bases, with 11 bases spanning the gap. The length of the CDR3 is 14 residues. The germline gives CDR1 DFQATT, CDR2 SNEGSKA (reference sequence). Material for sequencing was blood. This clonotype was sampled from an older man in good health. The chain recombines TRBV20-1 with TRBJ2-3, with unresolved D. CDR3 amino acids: CSARELGFPDTQYF. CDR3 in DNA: TGCAGTGCTAGAGAACTTGGATTCCCAGATACGCAGTATTTT.